One sample yielded the 16 T cell receptor beta chains listed below, sequenced in a study of blood T cell repertoires in COVID-19. Produced via immunoSEQ multiplex PCR; TCRdb's table is partial and in-frame only. The table records a few hundred thousand clones, more than 70% of them present only once. Source material: peripheral blood. These receptors were collected from a woman aged 18 to 35 with acute or convalescent COVID-19.

The CDR3 DNA sequence: TGTGCCAGCAGCTTGGCGGCGGCGTATGGTGGCTACACCTTC. Translating it yields CASSLAAAYGGYTF. The V and J genes are TRBV5-5 and TRBJ1-2; D unclear. CDR1 is SGHKS and CDR2 is YYEKEE in the germline V gene (reference sequence). The CDR3 has 14 residues. Trimming removed 0 bases at V and 7 bases at J, with 13 bases between.

The chain combines TRBV5-4 with TRBJ2-3; TRBD2 is a possible D gene (5 bases). The CDR3 length is 14 residues. V lost 2 bases and J 2 bases, leaving 9 bases between the germline ends. Looked up from germline, CDR1 is SGHNT and CDR2 is YYREEE (reference sequence). CDR3 in amino acids: CASSLKRDTDTQYF. CDR3 nucleotide sequence: TGTGCCAGCAGCTTAAAACGGGACACAGATACGCAGTATTTT.

The chain carries TRBV27 and TRBJ2-7; a possible D gene is TRBD2 (7 bases). Trimming removed 6 bases at V and 6 bases at J, with 18 bases between. The germline gives CDR1 MNHEY, CDR2 SMNVEV (reference sequence). The CDR3 consists of 14 residues. The CDR3 loop reads CASRRGGHRGEQYF. CDR3 coding DNA: TGTGCCAGCAGGAGGGGGGGCCATCGTGGCGAGCAGTACTTC.

The CDR3: CASSSGLANEQFF. The CDR3 nucleotides read TGTGCCAGCAGCTCGGGACTAGCAAATGAGCAGTTCTTC. The chain combines TRBV7-3 with TRBJ2-1; 9 positions agree with TRBD2. Germline V gives CDR1 SGHTA, CDR2 FQGTGA. CDR3 size: 13 residues. J was trimmed by 7 bases and V by 4 bases; bases with no gene match: 2.

J is TRBJ1-4 and V is TRBV9; D perhaps matches TRBD1 (5 bases). Germline V gives CDR1 SGDLS, CDR2 YYNGEE. Trimming removed 0 bases from V and 8 bases from J, with 14 bases in between. This CDR3 has 15 residues. The CDR3 protein is CASSVAGGNKEKLFF. The CDR3 DNA reads TGTGCCAGCAGCGTAGCGGGGGGAAATAAGGAAAAACTGTTTTTT.

The gene calls are TRBV5-1 and TRBJ2-2; D is undetermined. V was trimmed by 6 bases and J by 4 bases, leaving 10 bases between them. Germline CDR1 SGHRS, CDR2 YFSETQ. The CDR3 has 13 amino acids. The CDR3 nucleotides read TGCGCCAGCACCCACATTGTCACCGGGGAGCTGTTTTTT. Protein product: CASTHIVTGELFF.

In this sample, this clone turned up once. This chain joins TRBV2 and TRBJ2-1; TRBD2 is a possible D gene (5 bases). Germline CDR1 reads SNHLY; CDR2 reads FYNNEI. The V end was cut by 2 bases, the J end by 7 bases, with 6 bases between. The CDR3 is 12 residues long. The CDR3 bases are TGTGCCAGCAGTGAAACGGGAAATGAGCAGTTCTTC. It codes for CASSETGNEQFF.

With respect to this clone: Germline and junction disagree at one end, which may indicate a read error. The chain has TRBV7-7 and TRBJ2-1; D possibly corresponds to TRBD1 (6 bases). Germline V gene data show CDR1 as SSHAT and CDR2 as FNYEAQ (reference sequence). This CDR3 contains 18 residues. CDR3 bases: TGTGCTAGCAGCTTAGGTTATGTGATGGGGGCCGCCGGCGATGAGCAGTTCTTC. Its translation is CASSLGYVMGAAGDEQFF.

A single count supports this clone. The V and J genes are TRBV18 and TRBJ2-1, with 12 bases fitting TRBD2. Trimming took 6 bases from V and 12 from J; bases not matched to a gene: 12. Germline CDR1 reads KGHSH; CDR2 reads LQKENI. This CDR3 is 15 amino acids long. The CDR3 reads CASSLRLAGEGRQFF. Here the CDR3 DNA reads TGTGCCAGCTCGCTCAGACTAGCGGGAGAAGGTAGGCAGTTCTTC.

The CDR3 nucleotides read TGTGCCTGGAGTGGGGGACAGGGATATTCCCTCCACTTT. This translates into CAWSGGQGYSLHF. The chain links TRBV30 to TRBJ1-6, with 9 positions matching TRBD1. The CDR3 consists of 13 residues. Per germline, CDR1 GTSNPN and CDR2 SVGIG (reference sequence). V shed 1 base, J shed 14 bases, and the junction held 6 bases outside the gene matches.

The DNA for the CDR3 is TGTGCCAGCAGCCCACCCAGGGGGGCCCAAACTAATTCACCCCTCCACTTT. Translated, it gives CASSPPRGAQTNSPLHF. J is TRBJ1-6 and V is TRBV4-2; 7 positions match TRBD1. The CDR3 is made up of 17 amino acids. Looked up from germline, CDR1 is LGHNA and CDR2 is YNFKEQ. V lost 4 bases and J lost 6; bases outside the gene matches: 12.

The V call is TRBV3-1 (or the pseudogene TRBV3-2), the J call TRBJ1-4; a weak D match, TRBD1 (5 bases). The CDR3 spans 16 residues. Germline V gene data show CDR1 as LGHDT and CDR2 as YNNKEL (reference sequence). V dropped 4 bases and J dropped 2 bases, with 14 bases sitting between them. The CDR3 loop is CASSRTTGVTNEKLFF. As DNA, the CDR3 is TGTGCCAGCAGCCGAACAACAGGAGTTACTAATGAAAAACTGTTTTTT.

The chain joins TRBV7-2 to TRBJ2-5; D ambiguous. Germline CDR1 SGHTA, CDR2 FQGNSA. The ends were cut back, 4 bases at V and 1 base at J, with 13 bases in the middle. The CDR3 consists of 15 residues. The CDR3 DNA is TGTGCCAGCAGCTCTCCTAAGAGAGCCCAAGAGACCCAGTACTTC. Translating it yields CASSSPKRAQETQYF.

This rearrangement joins TRBV28 to TRBJ1-1; a weak D match, TRBD1 (5 bases). Germline CDR1 and CDR2: MDHEN and SYDVKM. The V gene lost 5 bases and the J gene lost 10 bases, with 17 bases spanning the gap. The CDR3 is made up of 13 amino acids. CDR3 in amino acids: CASSKGPEDRAFF. The CDR3 DNA reads as TGTGCCAGCAGTAAGGGGCCCGAAGATCGAGCTTTCTTT.

The chain combines TRBV6-6 with TRBJ1-1; 7 nucleotides match TRBD1. The germline V gene encodes CDR1 MNHNY and CDR2 SVGAGI (reference sequence). V trimming: 2 bases; J trimming: 8 bases; junction bases outside the gene matches: 11. CDR3 length: 15 amino acids. In DNA form, the CDR3 reads TGTGCCAGCAGTTACACCGGACAGGTTCTACGAGAAGCTTTCTTT. Its translation is CASSYTGQVLREAFF.

The chain uses TRBV2 and TRBJ2-1; D call uncertain. The germline CDR1 and CDR2 sequences are SNHLY and FYNNEI. V gave up 2 bases and J gave up 11 bases, with 7 bases separating them. The CDR3 extends over 11 amino acids. The CDR3 region is CASSESHKQFF. The CDR3 DNA reads TGTGCCAGCAGTGAAAGCCATAAGCAGTTCTTC.